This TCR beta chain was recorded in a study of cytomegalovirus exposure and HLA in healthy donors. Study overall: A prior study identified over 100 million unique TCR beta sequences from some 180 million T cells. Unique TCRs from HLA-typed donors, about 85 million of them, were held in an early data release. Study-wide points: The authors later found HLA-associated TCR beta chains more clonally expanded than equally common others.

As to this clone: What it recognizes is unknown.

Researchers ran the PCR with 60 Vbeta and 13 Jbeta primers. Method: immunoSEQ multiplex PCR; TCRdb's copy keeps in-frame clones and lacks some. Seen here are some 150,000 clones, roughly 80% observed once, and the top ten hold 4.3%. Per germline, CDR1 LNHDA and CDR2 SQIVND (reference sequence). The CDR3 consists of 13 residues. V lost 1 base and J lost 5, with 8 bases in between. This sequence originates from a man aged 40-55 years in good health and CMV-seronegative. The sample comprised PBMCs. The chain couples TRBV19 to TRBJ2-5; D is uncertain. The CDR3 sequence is CASSIGLSETQYF. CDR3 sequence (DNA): TGTGCCAGTAGTATAGGGCTTAGCGAGACCCAGTACTTC.